Reported below is one T cell receptor (beta chain). What it binds is not known. This sample was taken from a study of cytomegalovirus exposure and HLA in healthy donors. The PCR used 60 Vbeta and 13 Jbeta primers. Data came from immunoSEQ multiplex PCR; TCRdb stores just in-frame clones and leaves some out. Of some 130,000 clones in the sample, 81% were seen once. Study-wide findings and caveats: In a later analysis, TCR beta V- and J-gene trimming showed a link to a missense DCLRE1C variant.

The sequencing input was PBMCs. The sequence came from a woman in her thirties or forties in good health and CMV-seropositive.

The CDR3 spells CASSMGQGSPDTQYF. As DNA, the CDR3 is TGTGCCAGTAGTATGGGTCAGGGAAGCCCAGATACGCAGTATTTT. V and J are TRBV19 and TRBJ2-3; D is possibly TRBD1 (5 bases). V lost 3 bases, J lost 4 bases, and 14 bases lay in between. This CDR3 spans 15 amino acids. Germline assignment: CDR1 LNHDA and CDR2 SQIVND (reference sequence). Combining the CDR3 with reference TRBV19 and TRBJ2-3 gives the whole variable domain DGGITQSPKYLFRKEGQNVTLSCEQNLNHDAMYWYRQDPGQGLRLIYYSQIVNDFQKGDIAEGYSVSREKKESFPLTVTSAQKNPTAFYLCASSMGQGSPDTQYFGPGTRLTVL.